This T cell receptor (beta chain) was retrieved from a study of blood T cells in healthy people across ages. The individuals who served as donors were healthy Caucasians living in Russia, aged about 6 to 95. The sample holds a few counts of this clonotype. The CDR3 loop spans 14 amino acids. CDR1 and CDR2 (germline): MDHEN, SYDVKM. Trimming cost V 5 bases and J 9 bases; bases outside gene matches: 10. A second about 7 to 11 cycle PCR used barcoded and J-beta primers. From the 5' RACE reads, TCRdb called clonotypes with MiXCR, one entry per CDR3 protein. The table records over 1,500,000 distinct CDR3 sequences, about 39% of them present only once.

The sample taken for sequencing was blood. This chain uses TRBV28 with TRBJ1-1; 9 nucleotides match TRBD1. The receptor's source is a human donor in good health. CDR3 sequence reads: CASSPGGGQGQAFF. As DNA, the CDR3 is TGTGCCAGCAGTCCGGGGGGAGGACAGGGGCAAGCTTTCTTT.